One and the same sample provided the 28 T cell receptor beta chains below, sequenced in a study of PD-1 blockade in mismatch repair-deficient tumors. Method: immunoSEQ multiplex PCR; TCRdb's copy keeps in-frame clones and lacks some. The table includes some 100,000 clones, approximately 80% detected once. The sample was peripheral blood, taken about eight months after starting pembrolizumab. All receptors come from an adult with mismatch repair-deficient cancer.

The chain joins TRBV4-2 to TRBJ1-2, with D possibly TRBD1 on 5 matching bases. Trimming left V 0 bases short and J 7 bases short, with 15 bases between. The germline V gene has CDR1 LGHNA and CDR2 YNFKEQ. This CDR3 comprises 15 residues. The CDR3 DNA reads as TGTGCCAGCAGCCAAGAACGAAGGCAGGGAAGTGGCTACACCTTC. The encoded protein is CASSQERRQGSGYTF.

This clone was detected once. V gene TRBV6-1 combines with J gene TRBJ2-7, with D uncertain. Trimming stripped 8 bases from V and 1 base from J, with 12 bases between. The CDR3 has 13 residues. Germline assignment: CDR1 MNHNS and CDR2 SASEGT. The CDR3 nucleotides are TGTGCCAGCTCGGACGGTTCTTCCTACGAGCAGTACTTC. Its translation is CASSDGSSYEQYF.

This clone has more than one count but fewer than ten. CDR3 loop: CASSATGPRQPQHF. CDR3 sequence (DNA): TGTGCCAGCAGTGCGACAGGGCCACGACAGCCCCAGCATTTT. The V and J genes are TRBV27 and TRBJ1-5; 7 nucleotides agree with TRBD1. Germline V gives CDR1 MNHEY, CDR2 SMNVEV (reference sequence). V trimming: 5 bases; J trimming: 7 bases; junction bases outside the gene matches: 8. The CDR3 is made up of 14 amino acids.

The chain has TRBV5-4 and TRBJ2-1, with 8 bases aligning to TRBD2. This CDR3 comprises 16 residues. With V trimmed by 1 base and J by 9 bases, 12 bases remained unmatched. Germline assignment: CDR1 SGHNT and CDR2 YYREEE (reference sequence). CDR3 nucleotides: TGTGCCAGCAGCTTGCTCGGGAGGGCCGAAAGCCGTGAGCAGTTCTTC. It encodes CASSLLGRAESREQFF. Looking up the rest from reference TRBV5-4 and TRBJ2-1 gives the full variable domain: ETGVTQSPTHLIKTRGQQVTLRCSSQSGHNTVSWYQQALGQGPQFIFQYYREEENGRGNFPPRFSGLQFPNYSSELNVNALELDDSALYLCASSLLGRAESREQFFGPGTRLTVL.

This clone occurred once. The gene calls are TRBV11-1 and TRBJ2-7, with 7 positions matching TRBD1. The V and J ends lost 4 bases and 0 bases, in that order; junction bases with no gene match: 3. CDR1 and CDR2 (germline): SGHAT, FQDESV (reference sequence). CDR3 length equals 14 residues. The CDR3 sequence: CASSWGTVSYEQYF. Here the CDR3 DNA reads TGTGCCAGCAGCTGGGGGACAGTCTCCTACGAGCAGTACTTC.

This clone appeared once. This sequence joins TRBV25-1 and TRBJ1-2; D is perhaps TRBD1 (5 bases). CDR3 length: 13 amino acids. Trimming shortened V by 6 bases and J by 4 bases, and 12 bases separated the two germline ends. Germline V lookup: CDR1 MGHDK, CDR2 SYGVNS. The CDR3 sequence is CASRDGGSYGYTF. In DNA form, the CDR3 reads TGTGCCAGCAGGGATGGGGGTAGCTATGGCTACACCTTC.

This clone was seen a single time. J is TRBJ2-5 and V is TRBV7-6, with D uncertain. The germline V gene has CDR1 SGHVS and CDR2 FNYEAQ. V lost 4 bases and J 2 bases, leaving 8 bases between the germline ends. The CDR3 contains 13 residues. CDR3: CASSSGPQETQYF. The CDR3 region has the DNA TGTGCCAGCAGCTCAGGACCACAAGAGACCCAGTACTTC. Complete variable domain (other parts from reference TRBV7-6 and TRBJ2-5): GAGVSQSPRYKVTKRGQDVALRCDPISGHVSLYWYRQALGQGPEFLTYFNYEAQQDKSGLPNDRFSAERPEGSISTLTIQRTEQRDSAMYRCASSSGPQETQYFGPGTRLLVL.

The CDR3 reads CATTPGLGETQYF. The CDR3 nucleotides read TGTGCCACTACCCCTGGACTGGGAGAGACCCAGTACTTC. This rearrangement joins TRBV10-3 to TRBJ2-5; tentative D call: TRBD2 (5 bases). The CDR3 consists of 13 residues. CDR1 is ENHRY, CDR2 SYGVKD, per germline. The V end lost 10 bases, the J end lost 4 bases, and 16 bases lay between the germline ends.

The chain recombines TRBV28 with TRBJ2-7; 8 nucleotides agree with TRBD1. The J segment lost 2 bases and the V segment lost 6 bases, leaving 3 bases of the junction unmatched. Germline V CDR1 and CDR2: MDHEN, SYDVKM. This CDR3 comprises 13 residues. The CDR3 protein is CASRRQGTYEQYF. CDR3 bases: TGTGCCAGCAGAAGACAGGGGACCTACGAGCAGTACTTC. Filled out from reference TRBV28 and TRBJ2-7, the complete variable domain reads DVKVTQSSRYLVKRTGEKVFLECVQDMDHENMFWYRQDPGLGLRLIYFSYDVKMKEKGDIPEGYSVSREKKERFSLILESASTNQTSMYLCASRRQGTYEQYFGPGTRLTVT.

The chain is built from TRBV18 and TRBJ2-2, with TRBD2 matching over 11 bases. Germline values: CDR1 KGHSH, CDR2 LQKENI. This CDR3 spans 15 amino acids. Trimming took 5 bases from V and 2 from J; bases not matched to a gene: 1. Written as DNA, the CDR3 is TGTGCCAGCTCAGGGACTAGCGGAAACACCGGGGAGCTGTTTTTT. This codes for CASSGTSGNTGELFF.

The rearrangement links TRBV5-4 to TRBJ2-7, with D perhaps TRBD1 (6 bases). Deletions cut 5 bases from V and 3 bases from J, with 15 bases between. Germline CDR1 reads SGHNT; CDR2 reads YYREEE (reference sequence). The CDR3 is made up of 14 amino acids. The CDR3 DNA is TGTGCCAGCAGAAGACAGGAGGTTATCTACGAGCAGTACTTC. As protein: CASRRQEVIYEQYF.

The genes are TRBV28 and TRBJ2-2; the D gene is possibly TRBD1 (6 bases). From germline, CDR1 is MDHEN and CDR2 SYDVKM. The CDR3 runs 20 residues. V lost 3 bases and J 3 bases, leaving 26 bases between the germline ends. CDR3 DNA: TGTGCCAGCAGTTTGTCCTTACAGGGTCACCCACCTCCGGACACCGGGGAGCTGTTTTTT. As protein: CASSLSLQGHPPPDTGELFF.

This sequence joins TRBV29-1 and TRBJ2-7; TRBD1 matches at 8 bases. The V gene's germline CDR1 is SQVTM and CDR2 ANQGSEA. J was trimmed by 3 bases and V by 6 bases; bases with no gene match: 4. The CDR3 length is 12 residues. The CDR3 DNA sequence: TGCAGCGTGAGTGGGACAGGCTACGAGCAGTACTTC. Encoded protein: CSVSGTGYEQYF.

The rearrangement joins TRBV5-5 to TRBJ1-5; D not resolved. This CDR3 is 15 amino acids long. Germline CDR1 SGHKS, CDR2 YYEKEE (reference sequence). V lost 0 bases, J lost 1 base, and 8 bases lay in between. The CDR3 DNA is TGTGCCAGCAGCTTGGGGTCGGGGAGCAATCAGCCCCAGCATTTT. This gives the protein CASSLGSGSNQPQHF.

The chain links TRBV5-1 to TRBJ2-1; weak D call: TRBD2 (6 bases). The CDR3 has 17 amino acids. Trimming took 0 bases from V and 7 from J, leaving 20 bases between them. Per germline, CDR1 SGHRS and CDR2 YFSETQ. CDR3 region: CASSLAALAGRGNEQFF. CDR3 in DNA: TGCGCCAGCAGCTTGGCCGCCTTGGCGGGAAGAGGGAATGAGCAGTTCTTC. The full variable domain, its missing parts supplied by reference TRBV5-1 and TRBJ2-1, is KAGVTQTPRYLIKTRGQQVTLSCSPISGHRSVSWYQQTPGQGLQFLFEYFSETQRNKGNFPGRFSGRQFSNSRSEMNVSTLELGDSALYLCASSLAALAGRGNEQFFGPGTRLTVL.

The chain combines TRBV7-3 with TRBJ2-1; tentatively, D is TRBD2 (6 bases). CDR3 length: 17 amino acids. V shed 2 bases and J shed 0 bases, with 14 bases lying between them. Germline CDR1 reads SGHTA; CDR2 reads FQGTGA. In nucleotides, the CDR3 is TGTGCCAGCAGCTTAGGGGCGGGAACTAGCTCCTACAATGAGCAGTTCTTC. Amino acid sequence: CASSLGAGTSSYNEQFF. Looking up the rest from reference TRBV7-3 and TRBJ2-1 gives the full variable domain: GAGVSQTPSNKVTEKGKYVELRCDPISGHTALYWYRQSLGQGPEFLIYFQGTGAADDSGLPNDRFFAVRPEGSVSTLKIQRTERGDSAVYLCASSLGAGTSSYNEQFFGPGTRLTVL.

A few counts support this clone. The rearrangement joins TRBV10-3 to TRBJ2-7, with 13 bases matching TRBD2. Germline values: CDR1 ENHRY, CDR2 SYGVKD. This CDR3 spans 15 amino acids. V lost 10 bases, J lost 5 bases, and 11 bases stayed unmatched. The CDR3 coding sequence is TGTGCCACTCTTGGGACTAGCGGGAATTTCGACGAGCAGTACTTC. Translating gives CATLGTSGNFDEQYF.

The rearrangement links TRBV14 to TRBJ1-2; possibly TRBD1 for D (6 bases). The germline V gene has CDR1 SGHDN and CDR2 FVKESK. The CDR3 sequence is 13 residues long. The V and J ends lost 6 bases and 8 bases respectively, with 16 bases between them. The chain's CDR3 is CASRRTGAGGYTF. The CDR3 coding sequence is TGTGCCAGCAGGAGGACGGGGGCAGGAGGCTACACCTTC.

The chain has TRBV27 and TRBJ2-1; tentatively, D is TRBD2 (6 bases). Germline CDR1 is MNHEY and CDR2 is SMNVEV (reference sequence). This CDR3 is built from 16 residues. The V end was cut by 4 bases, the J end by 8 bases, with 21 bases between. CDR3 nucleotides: TGTGCCAGCAGTTCCCCGCAACAGCGGGTTGGCTATGAGCAGTTCTTC. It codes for CASSSPQQRVGYEQFF.

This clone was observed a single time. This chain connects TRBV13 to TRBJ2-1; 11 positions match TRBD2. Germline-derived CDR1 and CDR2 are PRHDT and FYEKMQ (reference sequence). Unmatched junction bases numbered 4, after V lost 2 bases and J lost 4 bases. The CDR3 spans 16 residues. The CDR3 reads CASSLIAGGPYNEQFF. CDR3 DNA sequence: TGTGCCAGCAGCTTAATAGCGGGAGGGCCGTACAATGAGCAGTTCTTC.

This CDR3 reads CASSLRQSSYEQYF. DNA of the CDR3: TGTGCCAGCAGCTTGCGGCAGAGCTCCTACGAGCAGTACTTC. The J gene is TRBJ2-7, the V gene TRBV5-6, with D hard to call. V gave up 1 base and J gave up 0 bases, with 8 bases separating them. This CDR3 is 14 amino acids long. CDR1 SGHDT and CDR2 YYEEEE come from the germline V gene.

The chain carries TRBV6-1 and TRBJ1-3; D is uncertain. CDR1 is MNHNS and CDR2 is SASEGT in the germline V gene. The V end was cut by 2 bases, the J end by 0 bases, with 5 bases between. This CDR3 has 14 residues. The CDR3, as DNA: TGTGCCAGCAGTGAATACCGCTCTGGAAACACCATATATTTT. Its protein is CASSEYRSGNTIYF.

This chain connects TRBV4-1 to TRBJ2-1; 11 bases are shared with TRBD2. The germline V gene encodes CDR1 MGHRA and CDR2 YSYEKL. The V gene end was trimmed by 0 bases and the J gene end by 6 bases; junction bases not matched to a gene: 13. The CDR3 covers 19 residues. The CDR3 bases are TGCGCCAGCAGCCAAGAGGTGGCGCTAGCGGGGGGACCGGGCAATGAGCAGTTCTTC. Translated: CASSQEVALAGGPGNEQFF.

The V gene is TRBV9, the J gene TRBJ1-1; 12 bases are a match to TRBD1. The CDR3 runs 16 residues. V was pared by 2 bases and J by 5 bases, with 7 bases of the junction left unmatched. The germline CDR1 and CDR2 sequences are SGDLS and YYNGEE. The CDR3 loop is CASSVGTGGFLTEAFF. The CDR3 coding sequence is TGTGCCAGCAGCGTCGGGACAGGGGGCTTTTTAACTGAAGCTTTCTTT.

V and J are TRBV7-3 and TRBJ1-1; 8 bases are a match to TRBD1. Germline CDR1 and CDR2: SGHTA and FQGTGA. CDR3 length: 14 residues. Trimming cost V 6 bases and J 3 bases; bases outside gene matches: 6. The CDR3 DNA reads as TGTGCCAGCAGGTCGTCGACAGGGGACACTGAAGCTTTCTTT. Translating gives CASRSSTGDTEAFF.

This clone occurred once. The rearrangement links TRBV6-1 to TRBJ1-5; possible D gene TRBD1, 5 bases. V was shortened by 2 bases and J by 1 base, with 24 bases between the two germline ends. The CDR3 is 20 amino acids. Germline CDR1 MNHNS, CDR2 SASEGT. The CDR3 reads CASSEYEVRVAIVSNQPQHF. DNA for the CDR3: TGTGCCAGCAGTGAATATGAGGTCAGGGTAGCGATTGTAAGCAATCAGCCCCAGCATTTT.

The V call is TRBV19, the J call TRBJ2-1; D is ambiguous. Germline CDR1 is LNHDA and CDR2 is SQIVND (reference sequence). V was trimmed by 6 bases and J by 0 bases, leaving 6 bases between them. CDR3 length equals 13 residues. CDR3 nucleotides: TGTGCCAGTAGCGACTCCTCCTACAATGAGCAGTTCTTC. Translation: CASSDSSYNEQFF.

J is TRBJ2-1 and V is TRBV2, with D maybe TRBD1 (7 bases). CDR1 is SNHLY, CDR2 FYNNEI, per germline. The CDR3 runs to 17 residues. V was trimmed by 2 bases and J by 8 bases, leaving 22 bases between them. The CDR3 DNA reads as TGTGCCAGCAGTGAACTCCGACAGGGCACGAGGAGGGATGAGCAGTTCTTC. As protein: CASSELRQGTRRDEQFF.